One sample yielded the 27 T cell receptor beta chains listed below, sequenced in a study of cytomegalovirus exposure and HLA in healthy donors. The primer mix had 60 Vbeta and 13 Jbeta primers. The method was immunoSEQ multiplex PCR; TCRdb's version includes in-frame clones alone and lacks a portion of them. The sample includes more than 95,000 clones, 60% to 85% of them seen just once. The sequencing sample was made of PBMCs. The origin of the receptors is a middle-aged man in good health and CMV-seropositive.

This rearrangement joins TRBV18 to TRBJ2-3; D possibly corresponds to TRBD2 (5 bases). Looked up from germline, CDR1 is KGHSH and CDR2 is LQKENI. The CDR3 is 12 residues long. V lost 2 bases, J lost 5 bases, and 5 bases lay in between. CDR3 sequence reads: CASSPAGDTQYF. The CDR3 DNA is TGTGCCAGCTCACCAGCGGGAGATACGCAGTATTTT.

This chain joins TRBV28 and TRBJ2-7, with TRBD1 matching 9 bases. The V gene end was trimmed by 6 bases and the J gene end by 2 bases; junction bases not matched to a gene: 8. This CDR3 is 15 amino acids long. Germline V CDR1 and CDR2: MDHEN, SYDVKM. The CDR3 protein is CASRTGTGIPYEQYF. The DNA of the CDR3 is TGTGCCAGCAGGACCGGGACAGGGATCCCCTACGAGCAGTACTTC.

Note on this clone: A read error may produce the germline difference seen at one junction end. The chain links TRBV5-4 to TRBJ1-2, with 9 positions matching TRBD1. The CDR3 contains 12 residues. The germline CDR1 and CDR2 sequences are SGHNT and YYREEE (reference sequence). The CDR3 DNA reads as TGTGCCAGCAGGTTGGACAGGGGCGGCTACACCTTC. It translates to CASRLDRGGYTF. The variable domain in full, completed from reference TRBV5-4 and TRBJ1-2, reads ETGVTQSPTHLIKTRGQQVTLRCSSQSGHNTVSWYQQALGQGPQFIFQYYREEENGRGNFPPRFSGLQFPNYSSELNVNALELDDSALYLCASRLDRGGYTFGSGTRLTVV.

The chain uses TRBV18 and TRBJ2-5, with 9 bases lining up with TRBD2. Germline loops: CDR1 KGHSH, CDR2 LQKENI. With V trimmed by 3 bases and J by 3 bases, 2 bases remained unmatched. The CDR3 sequence is 14 residues long. Here the CDR3 reads CASSPGLAKETQYF. The DNA of the CDR3 is TGTGCCAGCTCACCGGGACTAGCTAAAGAGACCCAGTACTTC.

The J gene is TRBJ2-2, the V gene TRBV7-2; D may be TRBD2 (9 bases). The CDR3 has 19 residues. CDR1 is SGHTA and CDR2 is FQGNSA in the germline V gene. V was shortened by 1 base and J by 5 bases, with 23 bases between the two germline ends. The CDR3 region has the DNA TGTGCCAGCAGCTTAGATATCGGCAGGGGGCTAGCGGGGACCGGGGAGCTGTTTTTT. The encoded protein is CASSLDIGRGLAGTGELFF.

V is TRBV21-1 and J is TRBJ2-2; the table's D call, TRBD1, was not checked against the DNA. TRBV21-1 is a recognized pseudogene. CDR3 size: 12 residues. Written as DNA, the CDR3 is TGTGCCAGCCACAGGGTCACCGGGGAGCTGTTTTTT. Translated: CASHRVTGELFF.

This clone was seen just once. The chain links TRBV10-3 to TRBJ2-7; 9 bases match TRBD1. The CDR3 sequence is 17 residues long. V gave up 0 bases and J gave up 3 bases; unmatched junction bases: 9. The V gene's germline CDR1 is ENHRY and CDR2 SYGVKD. CDR3 in DNA: TGTGCCATCAGTGAGTCGTTGGGACAGGGTAGGAACTACGAGCAGTACTTC. It is translated as CAISESLGQGRNYEQYF.

This chain connects TRBV28 to TRBJ2-3; 7 bases match TRBD2. CDR1 MDHEN and CDR2 SYDVKM come from the germline V gene. V lost 8 bases to trimming and J lost 6 bases; unmatched junction nucleotides: 14. The CDR3 spans 15 residues. The CDR3 nucleotides are TGTGCCAGCGGAGAAACCGGGCTAGCGGACGATACGCAGTATTTT. This translates into CASGETGLADDTQYF.

This chain joins TRBV18 and TRBJ2-3; D is uncertain. The germline gives CDR1 KGHSH, CDR2 LQKENI. The CDR3 covers 12 residues. Between the trimmed V and J ends, which lost 8 bases and 0 bases, there was a span of 6 bases. This CDR3 is CASGPSTDTQYF. The CDR3, as DNA: TGTGCCAGCGGCCCGAGCACAGATACGCAGTATTTT.

The V call is TRBV28, the J call TRBJ2-7; 8 bases line up with TRBD1. The CDR3 loop spans 15 amino acids. V shed 2 bases, J shed 4 bases, and the junction held 7 bases outside the gene matches. Germline V gives CDR1 MDHEN, CDR2 SYDVKM. CDR3 sequence reads: CASSLIGTGLYEQYF. CDR3 bases: TGTGCCAGCAGTTTAATCGGGACAGGATTATACGAGCAGTACTTC.

The chain links TRBV7-3 to TRBJ2-7, with D unclear. The CDR3 extends over 12 amino acids. V dropped 4 bases and J dropped 4 bases, with 8 bases sitting between them. Germline CDR1 reads SGHTA; CDR2 reads FQGTGA. CDR3 loop: CASSSNTYEQYF. In DNA form, the CDR3 reads TGTGCCAGCAGCTCAAACACATACGAGCAGTACTTC.

The J gene is TRBJ2-2, the V gene TRBV7-8; D is undetermined. Germline CDR1 is SGHVS and CDR2 is FQNEAQ. Trimming removed 1 base at V and 7 bases at J, with 16 bases between. The CDR3 covers 16 residues. The CDR3 protein is CASSLVSIGVGGELFF. DNA for the CDR3: TGTGCCAGCAGCTTAGTCTCCATTGGAGTTGGCGGGGAGCTGTTTTTT. The full variable domain, its missing parts supplied by reference TRBV7-8 and TRBJ2-2, is GAGVSQSPRYKVAKRGQDVALRCDPISGHVSLFWYQQALGQGPEFLTYFQNEAQLDKSGLPSDRFFAERPEGSVSTLKIQRTQQEDSAVYLCASSLVSIGVGGELFFGEGSRLTVL.

CDR3 DNA sequence: TGTGCCAGCAGCCGGACTAGCGGGAGAGATGAGCAGTACTTC. This encodes CASSRTSGRDEQYF. The genes are TRBV9 and TRBJ2-7, with 13 nucleotides matching TRBD2. CDR1 SGDLS and CDR2 YYNGEE come from the germline V gene. This CDR3 is built from 14 residues. After removal of 4 bases from V and 7 bases from J, the junction contained 5 bases not matched to a gene.

This clone was observed a single time. The chain carries TRBV6-5 and TRBJ2-3, with TRBD1 identical over 9 bases. Germline CDR1 MNHEY, CDR2 SVGAGI. The CDR3 has 14 residues. The V and J ends lost 4 bases and 6 bases, in that order; junction bases with no gene match: 5. CDR3 nucleotide sequence: TGTGCCAGCAGTTTGGGACAGGGCTTTGATACGCAGTATTTT. Translation: CASSLGQGFDTQYF.

The chain recombines TRBV5-4 with TRBJ2-7; TRBD2 aligns across 13 bases. CDR1 SGHNT and CDR2 YYREEE come from the germline V gene (reference sequence). The CDR3 has 17 residues. The V segment lost 4 bases and the J segment 4 bases; nucleotides outside the gene matches: 11. Here the CDR3 DNA reads TGTGCCAGCAGCCGAGCACTAGCGGGAGGGCCAAGGTACGAGCAGTACTTC. It encodes CASSRALAGGPRYEQYF.

The chain has TRBV6-1 and TRBJ2-5, with D possibly matching TRBD2 (6 bases). The CDR3 length is 16 residues. V lost 0 bases to trimming and J lost 0 bases, with 11 bases between them. Germline V lookup: CDR1 MNHNS, CDR2 SASEGT. CDR3 residues: CASSEALSGYQETQYF. The CDR3 nucleotides read TGTGCCAGCAGTGAAGCGCTGAGCGGGTACCAAGAGACCCAGTACTTC.

The chain is built from TRBV15 and TRBJ2-1; D possibly corresponds to TRBD2 (5 bases). The CDR3 runs 16 residues. V was pared by 3 bases and J by 0 bases, with 12 bases between. The germline V gene has CDR1 LNHNV and CDR2 YYDKDF (reference sequence). The CDR3 region is CATSRGSDFSYNEQFF. The DNA of the CDR3 is TGTGCCACCAGCAGGGGCTCGGACTTCTCCTACAATGAGCAGTTCTTC.

A single count supports this clone. V gene TRBV19 combines with J gene TRBJ2-5, with 8 bases identical to TRBD1. V lost 5 bases to trimming and J lost 7 bases; unmatched junction nucleotides: 15. The V gene's germline CDR1 is LNHDA and CDR2 SQIVND (reference sequence). The CDR3 extends over 16 amino acids. The CDR3 nucleotides read TGTGCCAGTAGTTCAAAAGGGACAGGTATTATTGGGACCCAGTACTTC. Its translation is CASSSKGTGIIGTQYF.

The chain carries TRBV14 and TRBJ1-2; D may be TRBD1 (5 bases). V was trimmed by 1 base and J by 8 bases, leaving 14 bases between them. There are 14 residues in the CDR3. Germline CDR1 and CDR2: SGHDN and FVKESK. The chain's CDR3 is CASSQGREPRGYTF. The CDR3 nucleotides are TGTGCCAGCAGCCAAGGCAGGGAACCGCGCGGCTACACCTTC.

The chain uses TRBV4-2 and TRBJ2-1; 8 positions agree with TRBD2. J was trimmed by 5 bases and V by 1 base; bases with no gene match: 10. There are 17 residues in the CDR3. The germline gives CDR1 LGHNA, CDR2 YNFKEQ. The CDR3 loop reads CASSQVKPSGWDNEQFF. CDR3 DNA sequence: TGTGCCAGCAGCCAAGTGAAGCCTAGCGGGTGGGACAATGAGCAGTTCTTC.

The table lists this clone with a few counts. V gene TRBV6-1 combines with J gene TRBJ2-5, with 7 bases matching TRBD1. V trimming: 4 bases; J trimming: 1 base; junction bases outside the gene matches: 3. The CDR3 loop spans 14 amino acids. Per the germline V gene, CDR1 is MNHNS and CDR2 is SASEGT. The CDR3 protein is CASSGDSFQETQYF. For the CDR3, the DNA is TGTGCCAGCAGTGGGGACAGCTTCCAAGAGACCCAGTACTTC.

This clone was seen just once. Other DNA sequences of this sample code for an identical CDR3. This chain connects TRBV5-6 to TRBJ2-6; D ambiguous. Trimming removed 0 bases at V and 3 bases at J, with 16 bases between. The CDR3 covers 18 residues. The germline V gene encodes CDR1 SGHDT and CDR2 YYEEEE. Written as DNA, the CDR3 is TGTGCCAGCAGCTTGGCCGGAACAGTCCTTCGTGGGGCCAACGTCCTGACTTTC. Translation gives CASSLAGTVLRGANVLTF.

The chain uses TRBV14 and TRBJ2-1; 12 bases are a match to TRBD2. The CDR3 contains 16 residues. Losses at the gene ends were 6 bases for V and 5 bases for J; bases not matched to a gene: 8. Germline CDR1 and CDR2: SGHDN and FVKESK. CDR3 DNA: TGTGCCAGCAGGCGGACTAGCGGGATTGGTAACAATGAGCAGTTCTTC. Translating it yields CASRRTSGIGNNEQFF. The complete variable domain, with remaining parts taken from reference TRBV14 and TRBJ2-1, reads EAGVTQFPSHSVIEKGQTVTLRCDPISGHDNLYWYRRVMGKEIKFLLHFVKESKQDESGMPNNRFLAERTGGTYSTLKVQPAELEDSGVYFCASRRTSGIGNNEQFFGPGTRLTVL.

This chain joins TRBV5-1 and TRBJ1-4, with TRBD1 matching over 7 bases. Per the germline V gene, CDR1 is SGHRS and CDR2 is YFSETQ. V lost 0 bases, J lost 7 bases, and 6 bases stayed unmatched. This CDR3 is 15 amino acids long. CDR3 in amino acids: CASSLVTGFSEKLFF. CDR3 DNA: TGCGCCAGCAGCTTGGTGACAGGGTTTTCTGAAAAACTGTTTTTT.

This chain uses TRBV19 with TRBJ2-6; 7 nucleotides match TRBD1. Per germline, CDR1 LNHDA and CDR2 SQIVND (reference sequence). The CDR3 is 17 residues long. Trimming at V came to 3 bases and at J to 0 bases, leaving 5 bases not matched to a gene. CDR3 sequence: CASSIQGVNSGANVLTF. The CDR3 coding sequence is TGTGCCAGTAGTATTCAGGGGGTTAACTCTGGGGCCAACGTCCTGACTTTC.

This clone was seen just once. CDR3: CAFRGGGLNEQFF. The CDR3 region has the DNA TGTGCCTTCAGGGGCGGGGGATTGAATGAGCAGTTCTTC. The gene calls are TRBV30 and TRBJ2-1; TRBD2 might be the D (7 bases). The CDR3 has 13 residues. V was trimmed by 7 bases and J by 7 bases, leaving 17 bases between them. The germline V gene has CDR1 GTSNPN and CDR2 SVGIG (reference sequence).

The gene calls are TRBV19 and TRBJ2-3, with TRBD2 matching over 12 bases. Germline V gene lookup returns CDR1 LNHDA and CDR2 SQIVND (reference sequence). Unmatched junction bases numbered 4, after V lost 6 bases and J lost 0 bases. The CDR3 extends over 16 amino acids. The CDR3 is CASRSGLAGSTDTQYF. CDR3 sequence (DNA): TGTGCCAGTAGGTCCGGACTAGCGGGGAGCACAGATACGCAGTATTTT. The full variable domain, rest sourced from reference TRBV19 and TRBJ2-3, is DGGITQSPKYLFRKEGQNVTLSCEQNLNHDAMYWYRQDPGQGLRLIYYSQIVNDFQKGDIAEGYSVSREKKESFPLTVTSAQKNPTAFYLCASRSGLAGSTDTQYFGPGTRLTVL.